This is a list of T cell receptor beta chains from one sample in a study of HIV-infected patients and healthy controls. MiXCR, run by TCRdb on the 5' RACE reads, gives a single entry per CDR3 protein. In the table there are more than 60,000 distinct CDR3 sequences, about 19% of which are singletons. Sequencing was done on a sample of CD4+ T cells from blood. All receptors derive from a human donor in good health. Each CDR3 is given with its conserved first and last residue. A D gene is named only where the DNA matches it firmly. For some rows the clone size is stated as once, few or many, or as a class when expanded; others skip it.

d_call j_call clone_size v_call cdr3_aa cdr3_nt
NA TRBJ2-1 few TRBV5-1 CASSLDQRQGGEFF TGCGCCAGCAGCTTGGATCAGAGGCAGGGGGGGGAGTTCTTC
NA TRBJ1-5 once TRBV7-8 CAGTEDSNQPQHF TGTGCCGGAACAGAGGATAGCAATCAGCCCCAGCATTTT
NA TRBJ2-7 NA TRBV6-5 CASSRTGAVREQYF TGTGCCAGCAGTCGCACGGGAGCGGTTCGTGAGCAGTACTTC
NA TRBJ1-4 many TRBV29-1 CSASVLNNEKLFF TGCAGCGCGAGTGTGTTGAATAATGAAAAACTGTTTTTT
NA TRBJ1-6 few TRBV12-3/TRBV12-4 CASGLGNSPLHF TGTGCCAGTGGACTCGGTAATTCACCCCTCCACTTT
TRBD1 TRBJ1-1 many TRBV6-6 CASSLPGQGREAFF TGTGCCAGCAGTCTACCGGGACAGGGCCGAGAAGCTTTCTTT
NA TRBJ1-6 NA TRBV14 CASSQAGIGFSPLHF TGTGCCAGCAGCCAAGCGGGGATAGGATTTTCACCCCTCCACTTT
NA TRBJ2-1 NA TRBV6-1 CASSPGLSEQFF TGTGCCAGCAGTCCCGGACTTTCCGAGCAGTTCTTC
NA TRBJ2-5 many TRBV11-2 CASSLGSRGAQETQYF TGTGCCAGCAGCTTAGGTTCTCGGGGGGCCCAAGAGACCCAGTACTTC
NA TRBJ1-4 NA TRBV14 CASSQESQGARLGANEKLFF TGTGCCAGCAGCCAAGAAAGTCAAGGGGCGCGTTTAGGGGCTAATGAAAAACTGTTTTTT
TRBD1 TRBJ2-7 many TRBV7-2 CASSPQPTGGHEQYF TGTGCCAGCAGCCCCCAACCCACAGGGGGCCACGAGCAGTACTTC
NA TRBJ1-2 NA TRBV24-1 CATSDTGRYYGYTF TGTGCCACCAGCGATACTGGACGGTACTATGGCTACACCTTC
TRBD2 TRBJ2-3 NA TRBV7-2 CASSLAAGGLTGTQYF TGTGCCAGCAGCTTAGCAGCGGGGGGGCTTACGGGTACGCAGTATTTT
NA TRBJ2-3 NA TRBV5-4 CASSFGGRVDTQYF TGTGCCAGCAGCTTTGGGGGGCGCGTAGATACGCAGTATTTT
TRBD1 TRBJ2-7 NA TRBV12-3/TRBV12-4 CASSLRDRGLSEQYF TGTGCCAGCAGTTTAAGGGACAGGGGGCTGAGCGAGCAGTACTTC
NA TRBJ2-7 many TRBV20-1 CSARVEYEQYF TGCAGTGCTAGAGTAGAATACGAGCAGTACTTC
TRBD1 TRBJ2-1 NA TRBV12-3/TRBV12-4 CASSWDRGLSRVNNEQFF TGTGCCAGCAGCTGGGACAGGGGGCTCTCCCGAGTAAACAATGAGCAGTTCTTC
NA TRBJ2-3 NA TRBV19 CASSIERPRTGAGDTQYF TGTGCCAGTAGTATTGAGAGACCCAGGACGGGGGCGGGAGATACGCAGTATTTT
NA TRBJ2-7 NA TRBV19 CASSIDAGHSYEQYF TGTGCCAGTAGTATAGATGCTGGGCACTCCTACGAGCAGTACTTC
NA TRBJ2-7 few TRBV27 CASSPLRLRPYEQYF TGTGCCAGCAGTCCGTTAAGACTACGGCCTTACGAGCAGTACTTC
NA TRBJ1-6 once TRBV19 CASSTGSSYNSPLHF TGTGCCAGTAGTACAGGAAGCTCCTATAATTCACCCCTCCACTTT
NA TRBJ1-5 many TRBV12-3/TRBV12-4 CASSQGNSNQPQHF TGTGCCAGCAGTCAGGGGAACAGTAATCAGCCCCAGCATTTT
NA TRBJ2-3 many TRBV18 CASSPQGYDTDTQYF TGTGCCAGCTCACCTCAGGGATACGACACAGATACGCAGTATTTT
NA TRBJ1-3 few TRBV20-1 CSASPPYSGNTIYF TGCAGTGCTAGCCCCCCCTACTCTGGAAACACCATATATTTT
TRBD2 TRBJ2-7 few TRBV14 CASSHRLAGEYEQYF TGTGCCAGCAGCCACCGACTAGCGGGAGAGTACGAGCAGTACTTC
TRBD1 TRBJ2-7 few TRBV7-2 CASSPLRDREFYF TGTGCCAGCAGCCCCCTCCGGGACAGGGAGTTTTACTTC
TRBD2 TRBJ2-3 many TRBV10-3 CAISDKGTSGADTQYF TGTGCCATCAGTGACAAAGGGACTAGCGGGGCAGATACGCAGTATTTT
NA TRBJ1-4 NA TRBV7-9 CASSLQGHEKLFF TGTGCCAGCAGCTTACAGGGTCATGAAAAACTGTTTTTT
TRBD1 TRBJ2-7 NA TRBV11-2 CASSRGTGGSYEQYF TGTGCCAGCAGCCGCGGCACAGGGGGTTCCTACGAGCAGTACTTC
TRBD1 TRBJ1-1 NA TRBV14 CASSQVRTGGWNTEAFF TGTGCCAGCAGCCAAGTTCGAACAGGGGGTTGGAACACTGAAGCTTTCTTT
NA TRBJ2-2 many TRBV29-1 CSVVLHLVPGELFF TGCAGCGTTGTTCTCCACCTAGTCCCCGGGGAGCTGTTTTTT
NA TRBJ2-5 few TRBV12-3/TRBV12-4 CASSFRTVQETQYF TGTGCCAGCAGTTTTCGAACGGTCCAAGAGACCCAGTACTTC